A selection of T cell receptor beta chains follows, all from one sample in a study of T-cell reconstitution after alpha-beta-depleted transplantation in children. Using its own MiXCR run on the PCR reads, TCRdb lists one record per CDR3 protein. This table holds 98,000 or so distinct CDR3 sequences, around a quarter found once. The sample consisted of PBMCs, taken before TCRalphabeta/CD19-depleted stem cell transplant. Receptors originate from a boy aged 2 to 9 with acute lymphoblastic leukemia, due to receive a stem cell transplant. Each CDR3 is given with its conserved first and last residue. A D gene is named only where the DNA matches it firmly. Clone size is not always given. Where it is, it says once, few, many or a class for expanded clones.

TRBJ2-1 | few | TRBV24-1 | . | TGTGCCACCAGTGTCCTTGGGGGCGCTTTAGGTGAGCAGTTCTTC | CATSVLGGALGEQFF
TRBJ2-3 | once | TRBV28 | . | TGTGACAGCAGTTACTCTCGGAGCGGAGGGTCCGGGGATACGCAGTATTTT | CDSSYSRSGGSGDTQYF
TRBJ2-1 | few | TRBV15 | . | TGTGCCACCAGCAGAGATCAGGTCTACAATGAGCAGTTCTTC | CATSRDQVYNEQFF
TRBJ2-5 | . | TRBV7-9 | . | TGTGCCAGCAGCGCCATGGAGACCCAGTACTTC | CASSAMETQYF
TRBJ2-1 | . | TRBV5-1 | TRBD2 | TGCGCCAGCAGCTTCGGGGAGGGTTGGAGGAACGAGCAGTTCTTC | CASSFGEGWRNEQFF
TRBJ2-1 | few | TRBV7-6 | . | TGTGCCAGCAGCCCGGAACAGGACAATGAGCAGTTCTTC | CASSPEQDNEQFF
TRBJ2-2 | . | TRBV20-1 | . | TGCAGTGCTCCCAGGGTAGCGGAAGACACAACCGGGGAGCTGTTTTTT | CSAPRVAEDTTGELFF
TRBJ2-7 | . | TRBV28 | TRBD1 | TGTGCCAGCAGTCGCGGACAGGGTATCTACGAGCAGTACTTC | CASSRGQGIYEQYF
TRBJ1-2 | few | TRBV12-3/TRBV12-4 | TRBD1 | TGTGCCAGCAGTCCCACGACAGGGAACTATGGCTACACCTTC | CASSPTTGNYGYTF
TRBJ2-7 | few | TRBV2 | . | TGTGCCAGCAGTGACCTACTTTGGGGGGGCACCTCCTACGAGCAGTACTTC | CASSDLLWGGTSYEQYF
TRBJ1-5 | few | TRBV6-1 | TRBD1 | TGTGCCAGCAGACCCACAGGGGCGAGGGGCAATCAGCCCCAGCATTTT | CASRPTGARGNQPQHF
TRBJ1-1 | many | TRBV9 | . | TGTGCCAGCAGCGTAAATGAAGGGGACACTGAAGCTTTCTTT | CASSVNEGDTEAFF
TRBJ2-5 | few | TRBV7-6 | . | TGTGCCAGCAGCTTAGACAGGGACTGGAGGACCCAGTACTTC | CASSLDRDWRTQYF
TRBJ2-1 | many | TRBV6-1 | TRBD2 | TGTGCCAGCAGTGGCCTTGGGACTAGCGGTCAACTTATCTCCTACAATGAGCAGTTCTTC | CASSGLGTSGQLISYNEQFF
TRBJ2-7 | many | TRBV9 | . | TGTGCCAGCAGCGTAGGGGTGGGACGAAAACCCTACGAGCAGTACTTC | CASSVGVGRKPYEQYF
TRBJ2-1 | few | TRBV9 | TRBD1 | TGTGCCAGCAGCATAGACAGGGGACGGTACAATGAGCAGTTCTTC | CASSIDRGRYNEQFF
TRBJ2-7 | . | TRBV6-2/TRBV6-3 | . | TGTGCCAGCAGTTACCCGATGACAGTACCCACCTACGAGCAGTACTTC | CASSYPMTVPTYEQYF
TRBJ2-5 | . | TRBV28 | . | TGTGCCAGCAGTTCGCCAGACGGAGAGACCCAGTACTTC | CASSSPDGETQYF
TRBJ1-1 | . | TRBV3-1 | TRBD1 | TGTGCCAGCAGCCCGTCTCACAGGGGGCGTCGGACTGAAGCTTTCTTT | CASSPSHRGRRTEAFF
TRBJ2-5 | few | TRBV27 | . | TGTGCCAGCAGTCCGCCGCTGGGGGAGACCCAGTACTTC | CASSPPLGETQYF
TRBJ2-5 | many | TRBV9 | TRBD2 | TGTGCCAGCAGCGCAGGGACTACTCAAGAGACCCAGTACTTC | CASSAGTTQETQYF
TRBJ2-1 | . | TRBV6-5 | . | TGTGCCAGCTGGAACGGGATCAATGAGCAGTTCTTC | CASWNGINEQFF
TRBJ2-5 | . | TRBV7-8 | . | TGTGCCAGCAGCCCCCGGGAATTGGCCCAAGAGACCCAGTACTTC | CASSPRELAQETQYF
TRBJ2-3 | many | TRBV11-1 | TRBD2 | TGTGCCAGCAGCCGATTCGGGACTAGCGGAGGCCCAAACACAGATACGCAGTATTTT | CASSRFGTSGGPNTDTQYF
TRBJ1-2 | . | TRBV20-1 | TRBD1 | TGCAGTGCTAGAGTGACAGGGCTTGTGGGTGGCTACACCTTC | CSARVTGLVGGYTF
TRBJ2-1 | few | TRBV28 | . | TGTGCCAGCAGTTTCGTAAGCGGAGGGTACAATGAGCAGTTCTTC | CASSFVSGGYNEQFF
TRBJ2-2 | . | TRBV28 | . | TGTGCCAGCAGCCGCGAGAACACCGGGGAGCTGTTTTTT | CASSRENTGELFF
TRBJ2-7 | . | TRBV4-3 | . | TGCGCCAGCAGCCAAGGCCCCGGGCGCTCAACCTACGAGCAGTACTTC | CASSQGPGRSTYEQYF
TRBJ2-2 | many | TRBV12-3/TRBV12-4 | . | TGTGCCAGCAGTTCTCGGACAGTATCCGGGGAGCTGTTTTTT | CASSSRTVSGELFF
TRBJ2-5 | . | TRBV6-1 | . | TGTGCCAGCAGCCCAGGGGCCCAAGAGACCCAGTACTTC | CASSPGAQETQYF